The 20 T cell receptor beta chains in this list originate from one sample, sequenced in a study of blood T cells in healthy people across ages. Sample-barcoded 5' priming and a J-beta primer mix drove a second PCR of 7 to 11 cycles. TCRdb recomputed calls from the 5' RACE reads with MiXCR, one row per CDR3 protein. The table records some 1.8 million distinct CDR3 sequences, more than 35% of them present only once. The sequenced sample was blood. The source is a human donor in good health.

The chain joins TRBV20-1 to TRBJ2-3; 9 positions match TRBD2. Germline trimming cut 6 bases from V and 2 bases from J; bases unmatched to any gene: 9. CDR1 DFQATT and CDR2 SNEGSKA come from the germline V gene (reference sequence). The CDR3 loop spans 15 amino acids. The DNA of the CDR3 is TGCAGTGCAAGAACCGGGACTAGCTACACAGATACGCAGTATTTT. Its translation: CSARTGTSYTDTQYF.

To note about this clonotype: One base away lies a much larger clone, so this may be a sequencing read error. The chain links TRBV20-1 to TRBJ2-1; TRBD2 is a possible D gene (6 bases). Trimming removed 4 bases from V and 0 bases from J, with 10 bases in between. From germline, CDR1 is DFQATT and CDR2 SNEGSKA (reference sequence). This CDR3 has 14 amino acids. CDR3 residues: CSAMDGSSYNEQFF. CDR3 DNA: TGCAGTGCTATGGACGGGAGCTCCTACAATGAGCAGTTCTTC.

This clonotype was seen a few times. An end of the junction does not agree with germline; a read error may underlie this. J is TRBJ1-4 and V is TRBV5-1; D is possibly TRBD1 (6 bases). The germline gives CDR1 SGHRS, CDR2 YFSETQ. The CDR3 sequence is 14 residues long. The CDR3 loop is CASSFQGLNEKLFF. The CDR3 DNA is TGTGCCAGCAGTTTTCAGGGGCTCAATGAAAAACTGTTTTTT.

The genes are TRBV11-3 and TRBJ2-7; maybe TRBD2 (5 bases). The assigned J gene may be wrong: the sequence end matches TRBJ2-5 better. The CDR3 has 16 residues. Germline values: CDR1 SGHNT, CDR2 YENEEA. CDR3 in amino acids: CASSVKPGLVGVTQYF. The DNA of the CDR3 is TGTGCCAGCAGCGTCAAACCTGGACTGGTTGGGGTGACCCAGTACTTC.

This clonotype was seen more than once but under ten times. V gene TRBV5-1 combines with J gene TRBJ2-7; D ambiguous. V shed 3 bases and J shed 4 bases, with 11 bases lying between them. CDR1 and CDR2 from the germline V gene are SGHRS and YFSETQ. The CDR3 is made up of 13 amino acids. The CDR3: CASSYDKKYEQYF. CDR3 in DNA: TGCGCCAGCAGCTACGACAAGAAGTACGAGCAGTACTTC.

The V and J genes are TRBV2 and TRBJ2-3, with TRBD1 matching 9 bases. Per the germline V gene, CDR1 is SNHLY and CDR2 is FYNNEI. After removal of 4 bases from V and 4 bases from J, the junction contained 9 bases not matched to a gene. The CDR3 spans 16 residues. The CDR3, as DNA: TGTGCCAGCAGTGGGAGGAGACAGGGGGACCCAGATACGCAGTATTTT. It is translated as CASSGRRQGDPDTQYF.

Details on this clonotype: Given a much more abundant clone one base away, this may be a read error. This chain connects TRBV10-3 to TRBJ2-4; D gene unclear. The V end lost 2 bases, the J end lost 15 bases, and 17 bases lay between the germline ends. The germline CDR1 and CDR2 sequences are ENHRY and SYGVKD. This CDR3 spans 13 amino acids. CDR3 nucleotide sequence: TGTGCCATCAGTGAGACCCTGGGCGGTAGTATGTACTTC. Translating it yields CAISETLGGSMYF.

The chain combines TRBV4-3 with TRBJ2-7, with D possibly being TRBD1 or TRBD2 (6 bases each). In germline, CDR1 is LGHNA, CDR2 YSLEER. V was cut by 0 bases and J by 0 bases, with 27 bases left in between. The CDR3 has 21 amino acids. The CDR3 coding sequence is TGCGCCAGCAGCCAAGATGAAAGGGAGGAACAGGGTTATCCCAGCTCCTACGAGCAGTACTTC. Residues: CASSQDEREEQGYPSSYEQYF.

This clonotype was observed a few times. The chain couples TRBV5-8 to TRBJ1-4, with unresolved D. CDR3 length: 13 amino acids. Trimming cost V 0 bases and J 8 bases, with 8 bases left between them. CDR1 and CDR2 from the germline V gene are SGHTS and YDEGEE. CDR3 nucleotide sequence: TGTGCCAGCAGCTTGGCCGGGGAGGAAAAACTGTTTTTT. Protein sequence: CASSLAGEEKLFF.

The gene calls are TRBV29-1 and TRBJ2-5, with a possible D match to TRBD1 (6 bases). The J call may be faulty, since TRBJ2-7 better matches the DNA end. Germline CDR1 and CDR2: SQVTM and ANQGSEA. The CDR3 totals 11 residues. The CDR3 bases are TGCAGCGCTGGACAGATAAACGAGCAGTACTTC. Translated: CSAGQINEQYF.

The rearrangement joins TRBV4-3 to TRBJ2-1; D remains unclear. The germline gives CDR1 LGHNA, CDR2 YSLEER. CDR3 length: 13 amino acids. Between the trimmed V and J ends, which lost 1 base and 11 bases, there was a span of 12 bases. The CDR3 sequence: CASSQGDKQQQFF. CDR3 nucleotide sequence: TGCGCCAGCAGCCAAGGGGATAAACAGCAGCAGTTCTTC.

The V call is TRBV11-3, the J call TRBJ2-4, with 9 nucleotides matching TRBD1. The DNA matches TRBJ2-7 better at its end, which makes the J call doubtful. Germline V gene data show CDR1 as SGHNT and CDR2 as YENEEA. CDR3 length: 15 residues. CDR3: CASSSLTGGGTEQYF. DNA for the CDR3: TGTGCCAGCAGCTCGCTGACAGGGGGAGGCACCGAGCAGTACTTC.

This clonotype has a handful of counts. This chain links TRBV20-1 with TRBJ2-7; D unclear. Per the germline V gene, CDR1 is DFQATT and CDR2 is SNEGSKA (reference sequence). The CDR3 has 14 residues. Trimming cost V 0 bases and J 1 base, with 10 bases left between them. The CDR3 protein is CSARDGTSSYEQYF. The CDR3 nucleotides read TGCAGTGCTAGAGACGGAACTTCTTCCTACGAGCAGTACTTC.

This clonotype was detected a few times. This chain uses TRBV7-3 with TRBJ1-2; maybe TRBD1 (6 bases). The CDR3 has 15 residues. CDR1 and CDR2 from the germline V gene are SGHTA and FQGTGA. V lost 1 base, J lost 3 bases, and 12 bases lay in between. As DNA, the CDR3 is TGTGCCAGCAGCTTAAGGTCAGGGGCGGACTATGGCTACACCTTC. It translates to CASSLRSGADYGYTF. Full variable domain (rest looked up from reference TRBV7-3 and TRBJ1-2): GAGVSQTPSNKVTEKGKYVELRCDPISGHTALYWYRQSLGQGPEFLIYFQGTGAADDSGLPNDRFFAVRPEGSVSTLKIQRTERGDSAVYLCASSLRSGADYGYTFGSGTRLTVV.

This chain joins TRBV7-3 and TRBJ1-2; the D is unclear. Germline CDR1 and CDR2: SGHTA and FQGTGA. This CDR3 is 15 amino acids long. Trimming pared 1 base from V and 5 bases from J, leaving 14 bases between. CDR3 residues: CASSLNTGWSYGYTF. The CDR3 region has the DNA TGTGCCAGCAGCTTAAATACGGGGTGGTCTTATGGCTACACCTTC.

The rearrangement uses TRBV2 and TRBJ2-2; no reliable D call. Germline values: CDR1 SNHLY, CDR2 FYNNEI. This CDR3 region has 14 residues. V was trimmed by 1 base and J by 1 base, leaving 4 bases between them. DNA for the CDR3: TGTGCCAGCAGTGAAGTGCGGAACACCGGGGAGCTGTTTTTT. Protein product: CASSEVRNTGELFF.

This chain connects TRBV5-1 to TRBJ2-7, with a tentative D call TRBD2 (6 bases). The V end lost 6 bases, the J end lost 4 bases, and 14 bases lay between the germline ends. Germline lookup yields CDR1 SGHRS and CDR2 YFSETQ. The CDR3 loop spans 13 amino acids. The CDR3 protein is CASTRGGNYEQYF. CDR3 in DNA: TGCGCCAGCACTCGTGGAGGGAATTACGAGCAGTACTTC.

The V gene is TRBV7-2, the J gene TRBJ2-5; possible D gene TRBD1, 6 bases. This CDR3 comprises 14 residues. In germline, CDR1 is SGHTA, CDR2 FQGNSA. Trimming removed 5 bases at V and 4 bases at J, with 14 bases between. The CDR3 reads CASSPDLGGETQYF. The CDR3, as DNA: TGTGCCAGCAGCCCTGACTTAGGGGGAGAGACCCAGTACTTC.

This clonotype was found many times. At one boundary the junction diverges from the germline segment, which might be a read error. The chain has TRBV7-2 and TRBJ2-1, with D tentatively TRBD1 (6 bases). The CDR3 consists of 14 residues. The germline CDR1 and CDR2 sequences are SGHTA and FQGNSA. CDR3 nucleotides: TGCGCCAGCAGCTTGGACAGAGCCTACAATGAGCAGTTCTTC. Protein product: CASSLDRAYNEQFF.

This clonotype was detected a few times. In DNA, the CDR3 is TGTGCCACCAGCAGAGATCCGGGTATCTCCTACGAGCAGTACTTC. It specifies CATSRDPGISYEQYF. The chain links TRBV15 to TRBJ2-7; D gene uncertain. The CDR3 extends over 15 amino acids. V shed 0 bases and J shed 0 bases, with 9 bases lying between them. CDR1 and CDR2 (germline): LNHNV, YYDKDF (reference sequence).